This passage covers 7 T cell receptor beta chains from one sample sequenced in a study of blood T cell repertoires in COVID-19. Data came from immunoSEQ multiplex PCR; TCRdb stores just in-frame clones and leaves some out. The sample shows roughly 52,000 clones, around nine tenths of them seen only once. The sample consisted of peripheral blood. The receptors derive from a man between 45 and 60 years old with acute or convalescent COVID-19.

The chain recombines TRBV6-5 with TRBJ2-7; D unresolved. This CDR3 region has 14 residues. V lost 0 bases and J 5 bases, leaving 11 bases between the germline ends. The V gene's germline CDR1 is MNHEY and CDR2 SVGAGI. For the CDR3, the DNA is TGTGCCAGCAGTTACTCGACTCCCGCGAACGAGCAGTACTTC. It specifies CASSYSTPANEQYF.

The rearrangement links TRBV19 to TRBJ1-6; 7 bases match TRBD1. The germline CDR1 and CDR2 sequences are LNHDA and SQIVND (reference sequence). This CDR3 comprises 16 residues. V was clipped by 5 bases and J by 6 bases; unmatched bases: 10. CDR3 amino acids: CASSRNWDSGNSPLHF. CDR3 in DNA: TGTGCCAGTAGTCGAAACTGGGACAGCGGTAATTCACCCCTCCACTTT.

V and J are TRBV25-1 and TRBJ1-5; tentatively, D is TRBD1 (6 bases). The CDR3 totals 15 residues. Germline V gene data show CDR1 as MGHDK and CDR2 as SYGVNS. Trimming took off 6 bases at V and 6 bases at J, with 18 bases between the two ends. The CDR3 is CASSAGGGLGQPQHF. The CDR3 DNA sequence: TGTGCCAGCAGCGCCGGGGGGGGGCTGGGTCAGCCCCAGCATTTT.

The CDR3 DNA reads TGTGCCAGCAGCTCGACTAGCGGGGGGTTAGCCCTCTCCGAGCAGTACTTC. It yields the protein CASSSTSGGLALSEQYF. V is TRBV7-9 and J is TRBJ2-7, with 13 bases that match TRBD2. The junction had 12 bases not matched to a gene; V was cut back by 4 bases and J by 6 bases. This CDR3 is 17 amino acids long. The germline CDR1 and CDR2 sequences are SEHNR and FQNEAQ (reference sequence).

The chain couples TRBV7-9 to TRBJ1-4; possibly TRBD1 for D (6 bases). CDR1 SEHNR and CDR2 FQNEAQ come from the germline V gene (reference sequence). This CDR3 is 15 amino acids long. V was pared by 4 bases and J by 7 bases, with 16 bases between. The CDR3 region has the DNA TGTGCCAGCAGCTCGAAACAGGGACGGGCTGAAAAACTGTTTTTT. Its protein product is CASSSKQGRAEKLFF.

The genes are TRBV11-2 and TRBJ2-2; 7 nucleotides match TRBD2. The germline gives CDR1 SGHAT, CDR2 FQNNGV. V was clipped by 1 base and J by 1 base; unmatched bases: 9. CDR3 size: 18 residues. In DNA form, the CDR3 reads TGTGCCAGCAGCTTAGCCAATTGGGCGGGGGAGAACACCGGGGAGCTGTTTTTT. Translation: CASSLANWAGENTGELFF.

This rearrangement joins TRBV6-5 to TRBJ1-2; 11 nucleotides align to TRBD1. The CDR3 has 15 residues. The V gene end was trimmed by 4 bases and the J gene end by 3 bases; junction bases not matched to a gene: 4. Germline V gene lookup returns CDR1 MNHEY and CDR2 SVGAGI. The CDR3 coding sequence is TGTGCCAGCAGTTCCGGGACAGGGGGATACTATGGCTACACCTTC. Amino acids: CASSSGTGGYYGYTF.